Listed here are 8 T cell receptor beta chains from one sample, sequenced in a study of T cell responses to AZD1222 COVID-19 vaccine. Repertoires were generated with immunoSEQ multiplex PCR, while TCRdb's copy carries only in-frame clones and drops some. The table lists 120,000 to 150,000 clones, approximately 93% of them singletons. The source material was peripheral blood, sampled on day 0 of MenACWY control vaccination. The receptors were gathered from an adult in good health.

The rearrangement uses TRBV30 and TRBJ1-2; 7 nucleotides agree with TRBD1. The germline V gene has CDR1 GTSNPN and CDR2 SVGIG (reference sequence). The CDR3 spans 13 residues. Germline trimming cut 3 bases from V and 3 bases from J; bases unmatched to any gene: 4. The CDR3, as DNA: TGTGCCTGGAGAGAGGGACAGTACTATGGCTACACCTTC. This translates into CAWREGQYYGYTF.

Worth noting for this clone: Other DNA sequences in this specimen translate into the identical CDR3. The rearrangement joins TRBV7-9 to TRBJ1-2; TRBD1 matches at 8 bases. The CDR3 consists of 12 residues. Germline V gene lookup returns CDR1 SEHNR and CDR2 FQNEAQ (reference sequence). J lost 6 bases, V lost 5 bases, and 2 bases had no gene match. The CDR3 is CASSPTGDGYTF. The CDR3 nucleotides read TGTGCCAGCAGCCCGACAGGGGATGGCTACACCTTC.

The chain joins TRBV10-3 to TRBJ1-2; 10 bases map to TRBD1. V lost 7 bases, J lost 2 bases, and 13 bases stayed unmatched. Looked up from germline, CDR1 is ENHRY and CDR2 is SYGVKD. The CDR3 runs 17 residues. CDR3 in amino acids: CAINDRDRGYKNYGYTF. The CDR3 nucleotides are TGTGCCATCAACGACCGGGACAGGGGTTACAAGAACTATGGCTACACCTTC.

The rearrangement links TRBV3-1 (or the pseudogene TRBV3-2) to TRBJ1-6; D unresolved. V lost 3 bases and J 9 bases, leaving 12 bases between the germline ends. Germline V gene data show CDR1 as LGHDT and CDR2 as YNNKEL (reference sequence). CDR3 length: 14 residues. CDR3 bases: TGTGCCAGCAGCCACAAAAGGTCTGTTTCACCCCTCCACTTT. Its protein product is CASSHKRSVSPLHF.

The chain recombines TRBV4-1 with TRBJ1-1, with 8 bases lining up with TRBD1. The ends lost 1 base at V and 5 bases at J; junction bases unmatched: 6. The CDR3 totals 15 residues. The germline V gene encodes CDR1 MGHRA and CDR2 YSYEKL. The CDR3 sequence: CASSQGPTGDTEAFF. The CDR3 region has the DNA TGCGCCAGCAGCCAAGGGCCGACAGGGGATACTGAAGCTTTCTTT.

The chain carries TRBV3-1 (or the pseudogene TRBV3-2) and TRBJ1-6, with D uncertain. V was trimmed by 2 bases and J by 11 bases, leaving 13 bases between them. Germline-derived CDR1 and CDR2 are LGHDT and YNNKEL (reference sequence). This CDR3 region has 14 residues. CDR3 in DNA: TGTGCCAGCAGCCAACGCGCCGAAAGCGCACCCCTCCACTTT. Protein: CASSQRAESAPLHF.

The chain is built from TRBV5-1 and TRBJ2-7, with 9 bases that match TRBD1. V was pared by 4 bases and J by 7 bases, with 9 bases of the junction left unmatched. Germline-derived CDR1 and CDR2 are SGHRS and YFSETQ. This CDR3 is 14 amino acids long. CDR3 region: CASSAGQGSGEQYF. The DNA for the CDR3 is TGCGCCAGCAGCGCCGGACAGGGGTCAGGTGAGCAGTACTTC.

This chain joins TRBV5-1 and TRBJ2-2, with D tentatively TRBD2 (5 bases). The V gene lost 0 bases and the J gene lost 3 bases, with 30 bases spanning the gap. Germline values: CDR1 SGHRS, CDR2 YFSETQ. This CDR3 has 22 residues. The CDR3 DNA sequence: TGCGCCAGCAGCTTGGTCGGCGGGCAGCAAAAAGGGCAAGGTCGGGACACCGGGGAGCTGTTTTTT. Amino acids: CASSLVGGQQKGQGRDTGELFF.